The T cell receptor (beta chain) described here comes from a study of OX40 agonist ivuxolimab in advanced cancers. About the study: Three partial responders included one hepatocellular carcinoma patient and two cutaneous melanoma patients.

CDR1 is SEHNR, CDR2 FQNEAQ, per germline (reference sequence). Germline trimming cut 1 base from V and 2 bases from J; bases unmatched to any gene: 2. This CDR3 has 15 residues. Drawing of blood for sampling happened at baseline, at cycle 4 day 1, and at cycle 7 day 1. TCRdb's copy holds only in-frame clones and misses some; the assay was immunoSEQ multiplex PCR. Found here are around 77,000 clones, 78% of them singletons; the top ten hold about 5.4%. The starting material was CD4+ or CD8+ T cells sorted from blood, obtained in a trial of the OX40 agonist ivuxolimab. The chain links TRBV7-9 to TRBJ2-5, with 9 bases fitting TRBD1. The sequence was obtained from an adult with an advanced solid tumor such as melanoma, head and neck, liver or kidney cancer. CDR3 bases: TGTGCCAGCAGCTTAGGAGACAGGGGGCAAGAGACCCAGTACTTC. Amino acids: CASSLGDRGQETQYF.